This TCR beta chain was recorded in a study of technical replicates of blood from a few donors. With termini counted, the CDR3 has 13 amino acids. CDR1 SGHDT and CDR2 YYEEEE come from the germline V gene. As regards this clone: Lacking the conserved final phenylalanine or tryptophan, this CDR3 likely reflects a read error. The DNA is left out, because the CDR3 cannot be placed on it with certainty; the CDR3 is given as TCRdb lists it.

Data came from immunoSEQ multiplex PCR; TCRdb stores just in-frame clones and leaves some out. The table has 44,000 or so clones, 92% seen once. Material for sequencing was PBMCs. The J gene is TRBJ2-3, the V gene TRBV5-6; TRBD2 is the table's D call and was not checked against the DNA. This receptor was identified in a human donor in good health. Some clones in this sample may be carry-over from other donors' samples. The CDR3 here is CASSYRRAGGPQS.